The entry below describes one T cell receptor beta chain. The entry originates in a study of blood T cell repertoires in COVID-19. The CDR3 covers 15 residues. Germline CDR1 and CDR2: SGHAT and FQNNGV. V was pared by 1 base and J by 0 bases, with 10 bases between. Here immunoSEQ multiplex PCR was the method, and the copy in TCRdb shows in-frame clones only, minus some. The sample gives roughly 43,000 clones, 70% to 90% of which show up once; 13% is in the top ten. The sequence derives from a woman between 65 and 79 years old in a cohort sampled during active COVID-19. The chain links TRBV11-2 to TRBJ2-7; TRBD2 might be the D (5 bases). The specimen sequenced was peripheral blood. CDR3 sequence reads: CASSLGVRASYEQYF. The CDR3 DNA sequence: TGTGCCAGCAGCTTAGGTGTGCGGGCCTCCTACGAGCAGTACTTC. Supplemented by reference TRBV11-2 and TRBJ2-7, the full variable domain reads EAGVAQSPRYKIIEKRQSVAFWCNPISGHATLYWYQQILGQGPKLLIQFQNNGVVDDSQLPKDRFSAERLKGVDSTLKIQPAKLEDSAVYLCASSLGVRASYEQYFGPGTRLTVT.